The 5 T cell receptor beta chains below come from one sample, sequenced in a study of T cell responses to AZD1222 COVID-19 vaccine. The method was immunoSEQ multiplex PCR; TCRdb's version includes in-frame clones alone and lacks a portion of them. The sample includes about 110,000 clones, 82% of them seen just once. Source: peripheral blood, taken on day 0 of AZD1222 vaccination. The receptors stem from an adult in good health.

The chain employs TRBV10-3 and TRBJ2-7; maybe TRBD2 (6 bases). CDR1 is ENHRY, CDR2 SYGVKD, per germline. The V gene lost 5 bases and the J gene lost 6 bases, with 20 bases spanning the gap. The CDR3 spans 15 residues. The CDR3 spells CAISPGLYPGGEQYF. CDR3 in DNA: TGTGCCATCAGTCCGGGACTTTACCCCGGGGGCGAGCAGTACTTC.

This chain links TRBV5-1 with TRBJ1-1; weak D call: TRBD1 (6 bases). Trimming took off 2 bases at V and 2 bases at J, with 13 bases between the two ends. CDR3 length equals 15 residues. Germline CDR1 SGHRS, CDR2 YFSETQ. The CDR3 bases are TGCGCCAGCAGCTTTGGGGGGACATCTAACACTGAAGCTTTCTTT. Amino acids: CASSFGGTSNTEAFF. The full variable domain, with the rest looked up from reference TRBV5-1 and TRBJ1-1, is KAGVTQTPRYLIKTRGQQVTLSCSPISGHRSVSWYQQTPGQGLQFLFEYFSETQRNKGNFPGRFSGRQFSNSRSEMNVSTLELGDSALYLCASSFGGTSNTEAFFGQGTRLTVV.

The rearrangement joins TRBV5-1 to TRBJ1-2; weak D call: TRBD1 (6 bases). With 6 bases removed from V and 0 bases from J, the gap between germline ends came to 12 bases. The CDR3 spans 14 residues. Germline-derived CDR1 and CDR2 are SGHRS and YFSETQ. For the CDR3, the DNA is TGCGCCAGCACCGAAGGGGGTACTAACTATGGCTACACCTTC. Amino acids: CASTEGGTNYGYTF.

This clone was found a few times. This chain connects TRBV5-6 to TRBJ2-5; D is perhaps TRBD1 or TRBD2 (6 bases each). The CDR3 covers 15 residues. V was trimmed by 4 bases and J by 5 bases, leaving 18 bases between them. Germline V gene lookup returns CDR1 SGHDT and CDR2 YYEEEE. CDR3 amino acids: CASSPPGAGRETQYF. The CDR3 DNA sequence: TGTGCCAGCAGCCCCCCGGGGGCGGGGAGGGAGACCCAGTACTTC.

This sequence joins TRBV7-8 and TRBJ1-1, with 8 bases identical to TRBD1. The CDR3 has 16 amino acids. CDR1 is SGHVS, CDR2 FQNEAQ, per germline. V was pared by 3 bases and J by 4 bases, with 10 bases of the junction left unmatched. In DNA form, the CDR3 reads TGTGCCAGCAGCTTTTCGCGGACAGGGATTATCACTGAAGCTTTCTTT. This gives the protein CASSFSRTGIITEAFF.